A single sample gave rise to the 13 T cell receptor beta chains below, sequenced in a study of blood T cells in healthy people across ages. It was with a sample-barcoded 5' primer and a J-beta primer mix that a second PCR of roughly 7 to 12 cycles was run. TCRdb independently ran MiXCR on the 5' RACE reads; one entry per CDR3 protein. Altogether roughly 1.5 million distinct CDR3 sequences are present, 42% being singletons, with the ten largest covering over 3.5%. Sequenced material: blood. The receptors were sampled from a young woman in good health.

This clonotype was picked up a small number of times. The V and J genes are TRBV4-1 and TRBJ1-1; D is uncertain. Trimming took off 1 base at V and 2 bases at J, with 17 bases between the two ends. CDR3 size: 17 residues. From germline, CDR1 is MGHRA and CDR2 YSYEKL. CDR3 protein: CASSQVGVRAGNTEAFF. The CDR3 DNA sequence: TGCGCCAGCAGCCAAGTAGGAGTAAGAGCGGGAAACACTGAAGCTTTCTTT.

In this sample, this clonotype turned up a few times. The chain employs TRBV6-2 or TRBV6-3 and TRBJ1-2; 9 bases match TRBD1. Germline trimming cut 5 bases from V and 7 bases from J; bases unmatched to any gene: 8. Germline assignment: CDR1 MNHEY and CDR2 SVGEGT. This CDR3 spans 14 amino acids. The CDR3: CASSLGYRGLGYTF. In DNA form, the CDR3 reads TGTGCCAGCAGTCTTGGATACAGGGGGCTTGGCTACACCTTC.

The chain uses TRBV20-1 and TRBJ2-7; D perhaps matches TRBD2 (5 bases). Between the trimmed V and J ends, which lost 6 bases and 2 bases, there was a span of 20 bases. The CDR3 is 15 amino acids. Germline V gene lookup returns CDR1 DFQATT and CDR2 SNEGSKA (reference sequence). The DNA for the CDR3 is TGCAGTGCCCCCGACCGGACCGGACTTCCCTACGAGCAGTACTTC. This sequence encodes CSAPDRTGLPYEQYF.

This chain connects TRBV12-3 or TRBV12-4 to TRBJ2-1, with 7 positions matching TRBD2. The V and J ends lost 10 bases and 2 bases, in that order; junction bases with no gene match: 11. The CDR3 sequence is 15 residues long. The CDR3 DNA reads as TGTGCCACCCGTGGGGCTAGCGGCGCCTACAATGAGCAGTTCTTC. Amino acids: CATRGASGAYNEQFF.

The V call is TRBV2, the J call TRBJ2-6; D remains ambiguous. The CDR3 is made up of 14 amino acids. V gave up 4 bases and J gave up 2 bases, with 6 bases separating them. The germline V gene has CDR1 SNHLY and CDR2 FYNNEI. DNA for the CDR3: TGTGCCAGCAGTGGATTCGCTGGGGCCAACGTCCTGACTTTC. Its translation is CASSGFAGANVLTF.

This CDR3 is CSVEGLGRGADTQYF. DNA of the CDR3: TGCAGCGTTGAAGGGCTGGGGCGGGGGGCAGATACGCAGTATTTT. V and J are TRBV29-1 and TRBJ2-3; TRBD2 matches 8 bases. In germline, CDR1 is SQVTM, CDR2 ANQGSEA. V lost 1 base, J lost 4 bases, and 7 bases stayed unmatched. The CDR3 runs to 15 residues.

V gene TRBV20-1 combines with J gene TRBJ2-3; perhaps TRBD2 as D (6 bases). In germline, CDR1 is DFQATT, CDR2 SNEGSKA (reference sequence). The CDR3 loop spans 14 amino acids. Trimming took off 2 bases at V and 1 base at J, with 10 bases between the two ends. CDR3 region: CSARLAYGTDTQYF. The CDR3 DNA follows: TGCAGTGCTAGACTAGCGTATGGCACAGATACGCAGTATTTT.

The gene calls are TRBV6-5 and TRBJ1-4; a weak D match, TRBD1 (5 bases). Germline CDR1 MNHEY, CDR2 SVGAGI. Trimming took 6 bases from V and 8 from J, leaving 13 bases between them. This CDR3 is built from 13 residues. CDR3 sequence reads: CASRSGDREKLFF. For the CDR3, the DNA is TGTGCCAGCAGGAGCGGGGACCGAGAAAAACTGTTTTTT.

The chain recombines TRBV20-1 with TRBJ2-1; TRBD2 might be the D (6 bases). The CDR3 length is 14 residues. Germline V gene sequence: CDR1 DFQATT, CDR2 SNEGSKA (reference sequence). V lost 3 bases and J 0 bases, leaving 9 bases between the germline ends. CDR3 in amino acids: CSASFGGSYNEQFF. The CDR3 DNA reads TGCAGTGCTAGCTTCGGGGGCTCCTACAATGAGCAGTTCTTC.

The rearrangement joins TRBV9 to TRBJ2-5, with TRBD2 identical over 7 bases. The germline V gene encodes CDR1 SGDLS and CDR2 YYNGEE. The CDR3 has 15 amino acids. The trim removed 4 bases at V and 2 bases at J, leaving 8 bases unmatched. The CDR3 here is CASSFGRAGQETQYF. CDR3 sequence (DNA): TGTGCCAGCAGCTTTGGGAGAGCGGGGCAAGAGACCCAGTACTTC. Drawing the rest from reference TRBV9 and TRBJ2-5, the complete variable domain is DSGVTQTPKHLITATGQRVTLRCSPRSGDLSVYWYQQSLDQGLQFLIQYYNGEERAKGNILERFSAQQFPDLHSELNLSSLELGDSALYFCASSFGRAGQETQYFGPGTRLLVL.

This clonotype turned up a few times. The gene calls are TRBV5-1 and TRBJ2-3, with D perhaps being TRBD1 or TRBD2 (5 bases each). The V end lost 1 base, the J end lost 2 bases, and 17 bases lay between the germline ends. The V gene's germline CDR1 is SGHRS and CDR2 YFSETQ. This CDR3 region has 17 residues. The CDR3 region is CASSLMGDAKFTDTQYF. In DNA, the CDR3 is TGCGCCAGCAGCTTGATGGGGGACGCTAAATTCACAGATACGCAGTATTTT.

The chain has TRBV18 and TRBJ2-3; tentatively, D is TRBD2 (6 bases). The CDR3 has 16 amino acids. V was trimmed by 6 bases and J by 2 bases, leaving 18 bases between them. Germline V gene lookup returns CDR1 KGHSH and CDR2 LQKENI. The CDR3 loop is CASSSGTGRNTDTQYF. The CDR3 DNA reads as TGTGCCAGCTCTAGCGGCACAGGACGCAACACAGATACGCAGTATTTT.

The chain carries TRBV12-3 or TRBV12-4 and TRBJ2-1, with 9 bases lining up with TRBD1. The CDR3 is 15 amino acids. Losses at the gene ends were 6 bases for V and 4 bases for J; bases not matched to a gene: 7. The CDR3: CASRDRDRVYNEQFF. The DNA for the CDR3 is TGTGCCAGCAGAGACCGGGACAGGGTATACAATGAGCAGTTCTTC.